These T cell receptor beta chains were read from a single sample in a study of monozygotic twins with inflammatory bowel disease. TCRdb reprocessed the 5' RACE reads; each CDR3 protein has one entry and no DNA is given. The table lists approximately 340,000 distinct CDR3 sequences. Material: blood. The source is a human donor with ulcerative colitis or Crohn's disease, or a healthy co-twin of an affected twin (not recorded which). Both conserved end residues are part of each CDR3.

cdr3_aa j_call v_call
CASSQGSRPQYF TRBJ2-5 TRBV3-1
CASSLAEWEAYGAFF TRBJ1-1 TRBV7-2
CSAGTGIYEQYF TRBJ2-7 TRBV29-1
CASSLDRASGNTIYF TRBJ1-3 TRBV12-3/TRBV12-4
CASSHGTDYGYTF TRBJ1-2 TRBV5-5
CAISESGGLYGYTF TRBJ1-2 TRBV10-3
CASTGTGTGEQYF TRBJ2-7 TRBV2
CASSSAKSSYNEQFF TRBJ2-1 TRBV6-1
CASSSDGIYGYTF TRBJ1-2 TRBV2
CSASSGVNEKLFF TRBJ1-4 TRBV20-1
CASSSTIDGYNEQFF TRBJ2-1 TRBV7-9
CAIRGLAGYEQFF TRBJ2-1 TRBV10-3
CASSQNYGMQYF TRBJ2-7 TRBV2
CASSQKGAGGLNTEAFF TRBJ1-1 TRBV4-3
CASSSGGPGETQYF TRBJ2-5 TRBV5-1
CSARDPGRVGNQPQHF TRBJ1-5 TRBV20-1
CASSSRTGEGANVLTF TRBJ2-6 TRBV28